This TCR beta chain was sequenced in a study of shared clonotypes between healthy human individuals. Naive CD8 populations comprised CD45RO-negative cells positively selected for CCR7, excluding terminally differentiated effector memory CD45RA+ cells. CDR1 and CDR2 (germline): SGDLS, YYNGEE. There are 15 residues in the CDR3. V lost 3 bases, J lost 3 bases, and 15 bases lay in between. Assay: immunoSEQ multiplex PCR; the TCRdb copy retains only in-frame clones and omits some. The sample contains some 2 million clones, roughly 94% of which appear only once. This clonotype was obtained from a man younger than 35 in good health. Sequenced material: naive CD8+ T cells sorted from blood. The chain couples TRBV9 to TRBJ1-1; D may be TRBD1 (5 bases). The CDR3 nucleotides are TGTGCCAGCAGCGACCCAGGAGGGGCCGACACTGAAGCTTTCTTT. This sequence encodes CASSDPGGADTEAFF.